A selection of T cell receptor beta chains follows, all from one sample in a study of shared clonotypes between healthy human individuals. The assay was immunoSEQ multiplex PCR, and TCRdb's table has in-frame clones only and misses some. The repertoire holds about 600,000 clones, 95% to 98% seen once, with approximately 0.33% in the top ten. The source material was naive CD8+ T cells sorted from blood. The receptor set was obtained from a man between 25 and 39 years old in good health. Each CDR3 is given with its conserved first and last residue.

length	V	J	CDR3
16	TRBV10-1	TRBJ2-1	CASSGDGTSTYNEQFF
16	TRBV30	TRBJ1-4	CAWSVGTGNDGRKLFF
14	TRBV28	TRBJ2-7	CASSGTVISYEQYF
17	TRBV7-9	TRBJ2-5	CASSQLAGGPIQETQYF
15	TRBV28	TRBJ2-7	CASSSGTGVTYEQYF
14	TRBV6-6	TRBJ1-2	CASSAGQGKDGYTF
15	TRBV27	TRBJ2-1	CASRSGASSYNEQFF
14	TRBV2	TRBJ2-7	CASSGQGDIYEQYF
10	TRBV29-1	TRBJ2-1	CSVVGDEQFF
16	TRBV7-6	TRBJ2-1	CASSPPTGSNDNEQFF
13	TRBV29-1	TRBJ2-7	CSVESQTAYEQYF
18	TRBV4-2	TRBJ2-2	CASSGSGQGDPNTGELFF
14	TRBV7-9	TRBJ2-7	CASSLFGSSYEQYF
18	TRBV18	TRBJ2-1	CASSQTLIGQRHYNEQFF
15	TRBV5-1	TRBJ2-7	CASSLVSGTSYEQYF
17	TRBV13	TRBJ2-3	CASSSPGLAGWADTQYF
11	TRBV29-1	TRBJ2-7	CSVLKGNEQYF
17	TRBV4-1	TRBJ2-1	CASSPQLAGSSYNEQFF
14	TRBV7-7	TRBJ2-1	CASSLEGRPNEQFF
15	TRBV10-3	TRBJ2-1	CAISGRQGRDNEQFF
11	TRBV30	TRBJ2-2	CAWDGPGELFF
14	TRBV7-2	TRBJ2-3	CASSPGSLGDTQYF
16	TRBV11-2	TRBJ2-1	CASSLGRDRATNEQFF
14	TRBV29-1	TRBJ2-1	CSVEDHQDVNEQFF
16	TRBV6-6	TRBJ2-3	CASSYLDLTITDTQYF
13	TRBV7-9	TRBJ2-3	CASRWRDTDTQYF
16	TRBV4-1	TRBJ2-1	CASSQISGRASDEQFF
14	TRBV7-9	TRBJ2-7	CASSLARGVGEQYF
14	TRBV28	TRBJ2-1	CASSSLAAYNEQFF
15	TRBV11-2	TRBJ1-2	CASSFEGRPTYGYTF
8	TRBV2	TRBJ2-7	CASTAEYF
15	TRBV5-4	TRBJ1-2	CASSKQEAILFGYTF
15	TRBV19	TRBJ2-4	CASSIPGTAKNIQYF
16	TRBV9	TRBJ2-5	CASSAGTGGILETQYF
11	TRBV10-3	TRBJ1-1	CAISEQWEAFF
18	TRBV7-8	TRBJ2-7	CASSLRFHPGTGAYEQYF
16	TRBV5-5	TRBJ2-7	CASSRNSGASSYEQYF
15	TRBV29-1	TRBJ2-3	CSVVLAGDPTDTQYF
14	TRBV5-4	TRBJ2-7	CASSLDYSSYEQYF
19	TRBV28	TRBJ2-3	CASSVPRLAPVLSTDTQYF
14	TRBV27	TRBJ1-4	CASSTGTSNEKLFF
15	TRBV2	TRBJ2-7	CASRDGQGYWGEQYF
15	TRBV27	TRBJ2-7	CASSPYAGTGYEQYF
16	TRBV6-1	TRBJ2-7	CASSGEGAVGSYEQYF
14	TRBV7-9	TRBJ2-7	CASSLSGEIREQYF
15	TRBV6-1	TRBJ2-7	CASSEISDSSYEQYF
18	TRBV4-1	TRBJ1-2	CASSQSPFGQVGVYGYTF
14	TRBV9	TRBJ2-7	CASSSRDYSYEQYF
19	TRBV7-9	TRBJ2-1	CASSRGVAGGSSSYNEQFF
13	TRBV30	TRBJ2-7	CAWGRDTHYEQYF
20	TRBV18	TRBJ2-1	CASSPPITSRDGSLSGEQFF